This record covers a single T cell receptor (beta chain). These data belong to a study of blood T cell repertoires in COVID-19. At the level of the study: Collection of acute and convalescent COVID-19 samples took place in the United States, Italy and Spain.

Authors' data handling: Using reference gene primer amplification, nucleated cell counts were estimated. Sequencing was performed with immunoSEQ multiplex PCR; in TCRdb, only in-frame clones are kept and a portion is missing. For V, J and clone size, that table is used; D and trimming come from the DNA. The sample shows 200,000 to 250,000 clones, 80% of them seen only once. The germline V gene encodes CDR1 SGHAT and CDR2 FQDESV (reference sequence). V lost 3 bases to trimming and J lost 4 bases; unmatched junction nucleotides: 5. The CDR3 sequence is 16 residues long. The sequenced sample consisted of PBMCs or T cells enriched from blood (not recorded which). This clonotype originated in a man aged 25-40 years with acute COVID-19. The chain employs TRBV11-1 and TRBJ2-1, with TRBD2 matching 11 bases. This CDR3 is CASSFLAGGLYNEQFF. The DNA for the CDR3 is TGTGCCAGCAGCTTCCTAGCGGGGGGTCTGTACAATGAGCAGTTCTTC.